Presented here are 11 T cell receptor beta chains from one specimen sequenced in a study of shared clonotypes between healthy human individuals. Some clones are missing from TCRdb's copy, which holds only in-frame ones; the method was immunoSEQ multiplex PCR. The sample lists about 490,000 clones, around 85% occurring once. The sequencing input was PBMCs. The receptors were sampled from a woman aged 40 to 55 in good health. Some clones in this sample may be carry-over from other donors' samples.

Of note for this clone: A read error may be the cause here, since a much bigger clone is one base away. The chain recombines TRBV18 with TRBJ2-3; D remains ambiguous. Trimming cost V 5 bases and J 3 bases, with 15 bases left between them. The germline V gene encodes CDR1 KGHSH and CDR2 LQKENI. CDR3 length equals 15 residues. The CDR3 spells CASSSVVCETDTQYF. The CDR3 bases are TGTGCCAGCTCATCCGTGGTGTGTGAGACAGATACGCAGTATTTT.

The chain carries TRBV6-1 and TRBJ2-2; 12 bases agree with TRBD1. CDR1 is MNHNS and CDR2 is SASEGT in the germline V gene. This CDR3 is 16 amino acids long. V shed 2 bases, J shed 7 bases, and the junction held 5 bases outside the gene matches. CDR3 nucleotide sequence: TGTGCCAGCAGTGAAAGGGACAGGGGGCGTATCGGGGAGCTGTTTTTT. Residues: CASSERDRGRIGELFF.

In this sample, this clone turned up many times. The gene calls are TRBV15 and TRBJ2-2; D is unresolved. Per germline, CDR1 LNHNV and CDR2 YYDKDF (reference sequence). Trimming took off 0 bases at V and 6 bases at J, with 8 bases between the two ends. The CDR3 has 14 amino acids. The chain's CDR3 is CATSRDVVAGELFF. CDR3 DNA: TGTGCCACCAGCAGAGATGTAGTGGCCGGGGAGCTGTTTTTT.

This clone occurred many times. The rearrangement uses TRBV2 and TRBJ2-1; D could derive from TRBD1 or TRBD2 (7 bases each). Germline loops: CDR1 SNHLY, CDR2 FYNNEI. V lost 6 bases, J lost 0 bases, and 12 bases lay in between. This CDR3 region has 15 residues. CDR3: CASRQGGSSYNEQFF. For the CDR3, the DNA is TGTGCCAGCAGGCAGGGGGGGTCCTCCTACAATGAGCAGTTCTTC.

To note about this clone: With a far larger clone one base away, a read error is the likely cause. The chain employs TRBV5-6 and TRBJ1-2; maybe TRBD1 (6 bases). Germline loops: CDR1 SGHDT, CDR2 YYEEEE. The V end was cut by 4 bases, the J end by 4 bases, with 17 bases between. The length of the CDR3 is 15 residues. The CDR3 bases are TGTGCCAGCAGCCGTGAGACCAGGGGAGCCTATGGCTACACCTTC. It specifies CASSRETRGAYGYTF. Filled out from reference TRBV5-6 and TRBJ1-2, the complete variable domain reads DAGVTQSPTHLIKTRGQQVTLRCSPKSGHDTVSWYQQALGQGPQFIFQYYEEEERQRGNFPDRFSGHQFPNYSSELNVNALLLGDSALYLCASSRETRGAYGYTFGSGTRLTVV.

This clone has only one observation. V and J are TRBV11-2 and TRBJ1-1, with D possibly matching TRBD1 (5 bases). The CDR3 totals 15 residues. V was trimmed by 2 bases and J by 1 base, leaving 11 bases between them. Germline assignment: CDR1 SGHAT and CDR2 FQNNGV. This chain's CDR3 is CASSLPGSQNTEAFF. DNA for the CDR3: TGTGCCAGCAGCTTACCAGGGTCCCAGAACACTGAAGCTTTCTTT. The full variable domain, its missing parts supplied by reference TRBV11-2 and TRBJ1-1, is EAGVAQSPRYKIIEKRQSVAFWCNPISGHATLYWYQQILGQGPKLLIQFQNNGVVDDSQLPKDRFSAERLKGVDSTLKIQPAKLEDSAVYLCASSLPGSQNTEAFFGQGTRLTVV.

This chain connects TRBV27 to TRBJ2-7; no reliable D call. The germline V and J ends were trimmed by 2 bases and 2 bases, with 7 bases remaining between them. Per the germline V gene, CDR1 is MNHEY and CDR2 is SMNVEV (reference sequence). The CDR3 is 13 amino acids. The CDR3 loop is CASSLANPYEQYF. CDR3 sequence (DNA): TGTGCCAGCAGTTTAGCCAATCCCTACGAGCAGTACTTC.

As to this clone: The junction and the germline gene differ at one end; a read error may be behind it. Other DNA sequences from this sample encode an identical CDR3 as well. CDR3 sequence (DNA): TGCGCCAGCAGCTTGGGGGGGAGAGAGCAGTACTTC. It yields the protein CASSLGGREQYF. The rearrangement uses TRBV11-3 and TRBJ2-7; TRBD2 matches 7 bases. CDR3 length: 12 residues. CDR1 and CDR2 from the germline V gene are SGHNT and YENEEA.

The chain couples TRBV7-3 to TRBJ2-1; TRBD2 agrees at 7 bases. The V gene's germline CDR1 is SGHTA and CDR2 FQGTGA. With 5 bases clipped from V and 4 bases from J, the junction kept 11 bases outside the gene matches. The CDR3 consists of 16 residues. The CDR3 protein is CASSPFGRESYNEQFF. The CDR3 DNA reads as TGTGCCAGCAGCCCATTCGGGCGGGAGAGTTACAATGAGCAGTTCTTC.

This clone was detected only once. This sequence joins TRBV6-5 and TRBJ1-1, with D possibly TRBD1 on 5 matching bases. V lost 4 bases, J lost 7 bases, and 7 bases lay in between. The germline CDR1 and CDR2 sequences are MNHEY and SVGAGI. The CDR3 has 11 amino acids. The CDR3 DNA follows: TGTGCCAGCAGTTCCGACAGTGAAGCTTTCTTT. This encodes CASSSDSEAFF.

V is TRBV7-3 and J is TRBJ2-5, with D possibly being TRBD2 (5 bases). Germline V gene sequence: CDR1 SGHTA, CDR2 FQGTGA. The length of the CDR3 is 13 residues. V lost 4 bases and J lost 5, with 11 bases in between. The CDR3 here is CASSSTREETQYF. The CDR3 nucleotides are TGTGCCAGCAGCTCAACTAGGGAGGAGACCCAGTACTTC.